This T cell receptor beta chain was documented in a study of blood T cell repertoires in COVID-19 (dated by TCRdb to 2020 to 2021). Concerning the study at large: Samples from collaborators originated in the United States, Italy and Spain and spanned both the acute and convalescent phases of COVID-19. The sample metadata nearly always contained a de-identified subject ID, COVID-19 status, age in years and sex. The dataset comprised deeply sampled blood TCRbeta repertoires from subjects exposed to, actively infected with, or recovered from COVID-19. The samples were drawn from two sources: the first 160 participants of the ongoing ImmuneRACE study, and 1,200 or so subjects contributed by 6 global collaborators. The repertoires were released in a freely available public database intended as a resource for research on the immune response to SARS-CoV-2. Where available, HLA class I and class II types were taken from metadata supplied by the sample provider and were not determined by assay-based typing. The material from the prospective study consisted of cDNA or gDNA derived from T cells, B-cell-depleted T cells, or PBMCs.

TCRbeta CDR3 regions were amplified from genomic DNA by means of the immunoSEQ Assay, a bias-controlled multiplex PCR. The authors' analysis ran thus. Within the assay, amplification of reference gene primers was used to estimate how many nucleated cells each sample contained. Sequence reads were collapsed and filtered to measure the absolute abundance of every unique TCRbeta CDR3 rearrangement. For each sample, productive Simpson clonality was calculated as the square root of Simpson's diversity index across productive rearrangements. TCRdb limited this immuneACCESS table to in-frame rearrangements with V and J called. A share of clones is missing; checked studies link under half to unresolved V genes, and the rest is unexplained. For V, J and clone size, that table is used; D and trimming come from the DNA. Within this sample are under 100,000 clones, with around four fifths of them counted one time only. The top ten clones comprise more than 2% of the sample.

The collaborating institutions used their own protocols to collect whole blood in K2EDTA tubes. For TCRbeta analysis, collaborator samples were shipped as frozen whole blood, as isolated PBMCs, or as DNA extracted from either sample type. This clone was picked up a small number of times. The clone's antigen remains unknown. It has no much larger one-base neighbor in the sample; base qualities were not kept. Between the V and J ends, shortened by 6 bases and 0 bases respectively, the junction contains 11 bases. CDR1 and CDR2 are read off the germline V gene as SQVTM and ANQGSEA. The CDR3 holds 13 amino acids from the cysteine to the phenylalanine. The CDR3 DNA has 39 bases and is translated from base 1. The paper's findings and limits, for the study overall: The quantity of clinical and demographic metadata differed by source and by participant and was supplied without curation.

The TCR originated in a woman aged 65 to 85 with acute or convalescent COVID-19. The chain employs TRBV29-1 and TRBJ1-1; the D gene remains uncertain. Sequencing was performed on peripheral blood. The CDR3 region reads CSVTQSMNTEAFF. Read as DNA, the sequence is TGCAGCGTCACCCAGTCCATGAACACTGAAGCTTTCTTT.